The 9 T cell receptor beta chains below were found in one sample sequenced in a study of blood T cell repertoires in COVID-19 (dated by TCRdb to the early 2020s). To prepare the library, the immunoSEQ multiplex PCR assay was applied. TCRdb mirrors the immuneACCESS table, restricted to in-frame sequences. Some clones are absent from its copies; in checked studies, under half trace to an unresolved V gene, and the reason for the others is unknown. The sample profile shows a few hundred thousand clones; roughly nine tenths of them were found once. Jointly, the top ten make up more than 0.85% of the sample. Input material: PBMCs or T cells enriched from blood (not recorded which). The receptor source for this set is a woman in her 40s who had been exposed to COVID-19.

The chain is built from TRBV7-2 and TRBJ1-2; 8 nucleotides line up with TRBD1. The CDR3 loop spans 15 amino acids. The V gene's germline CDR1 is SGHTA and CDR2 FQGNSA. V shed 5 bases, J shed 4 bases, and the junction held 9 bases outside the gene matches. Here the CDR3 reads CASSPTRDRSYGYTF. CDR3 in DNA: TGTGCCAGCAGCCCAACGCGGGACAGGTCCTATGGCTACACCTTC.

This chain links TRBV24-1 with TRBJ2-2, with TRBD2 identical over 7 bases. The CDR3 contains 18 residues. Germline CDR1 KGHDR, CDR2 SFDVKD. V gave up 9 bases and J gave up 2 bases; unmatched junction bases: 17. CDR3 coding DNA: TGTGCCACCGGCGGCAGAGCTAGCGGAGGCGGAAACACCGGGGAGCTGTTTTTT. Translated, it gives CATGGRASGGGNTGELFF.

The chain has TRBV6-5 and TRBJ2-7, with D tentatively TRBD1 (5 bases). V lost 7 bases and J 0 bases, leaving 10 bases between the germline ends. Germline CDR1 MNHEY, CDR2 SVGAGI. There are 13 residues in the CDR3. Written as DNA, the CDR3 is TGTGCCAGCATGGACAAGAGCTCCTACGAGCAGTACTTC. Protein: CASMDKSSYEQYF.

Turning to this clone: Different DNA sequences within this sample yield the same CDR3. This chain joins TRBV2 and TRBJ1-2, with 7 positions matching TRBD1. CDR3 length equals 13 residues. The ends lost 9 bases at V and 3 bases at J; junction bases unmatched: 7. Germline CDR1 reads SNHLY; CDR2 reads FYNNEI. DNA of the CDR3: TGTGCCAGTAATCGGGACAGTGACTATGGCTACACCTTC. Residues: CASNRDSDYGYTF.

This clone was detected once. The chain has TRBV7-2 and TRBJ2-7, with 9 bases matching TRBD2. Germline-derived CDR1 and CDR2 are SGHTA and FQGNSA. The J segment lost 7 bases and the V segment lost 5 bases, leaving 15 bases of the junction unmatched. This CDR3 region has 16 residues. This CDR3 is CASSGASGAGGSEQYF. The CDR3 DNA sequence: TGTGCCAGCAGCGGGGCTAGCGGGGCCGGGGGGAGTGAGCAGTACTTC.

The J gene is TRBJ1-2, the V gene TRBV7-9; D perhaps matches TRBD1 (6 bases). The ends were cut back, 5 bases at V and 2 bases at J, with 12 bases in the middle. This CDR3 contains 14 residues. Per the germline V gene, CDR1 is SEHNR and CDR2 is FQNEAQ (reference sequence). CDR3 region: CASSRGTTNYGYTF. CDR3 nucleotides: TGTGCCAGCAGCCGAGGGACAACAAACTATGGCTACACCTTC.

The rearrangement links TRBV5-1 to TRBJ2-3; TRBD2 matches at 7 bases. Germline CDR1 reads SGHRS; CDR2 reads YFSETQ. Unmatched junction bases numbered 8, after V lost 0 bases and J lost 4 bases. The CDR3 runs 16 residues. The CDR3 DNA follows: TGCGCCAGCAGCTTGGAACGGGGGGTGGTGGCAGATACGCAGTATTTT. Translated: CASSLERGVVADTQYF.

The gene calls are TRBV10-2 and TRBJ2-7, with 10 bases identical to TRBD1. This CDR3 contains 13 residues. Germline-derived CDR1 and CDR2 are WSHSY and SAAADI. After removal of 7 bases from V and 5 bases from J, the junction contained 5 bases not matched to a gene. CDR3 sequence reads: CASTGTGEHEQYF. DNA of the CDR3: TGCGCCAGCACCGGGACAGGGGAGCACGAGCAGTACTTC.

The chain couples TRBV5-1 to TRBJ2-1; D gene unclear. The CDR3 has 15 residues. Germline CDR1 and CDR2: SGHRS and YFSETQ. With 5 bases removed from V and 0 bases from J, the gap between germline ends came to 12 bases. The CDR3 is CASSSFVSSYNEQFF. The DNA of the CDR3 is TGCGCCAGCAGTTCTTTCGTGAGCTCCTACAATGAGCAGTTCTTC.